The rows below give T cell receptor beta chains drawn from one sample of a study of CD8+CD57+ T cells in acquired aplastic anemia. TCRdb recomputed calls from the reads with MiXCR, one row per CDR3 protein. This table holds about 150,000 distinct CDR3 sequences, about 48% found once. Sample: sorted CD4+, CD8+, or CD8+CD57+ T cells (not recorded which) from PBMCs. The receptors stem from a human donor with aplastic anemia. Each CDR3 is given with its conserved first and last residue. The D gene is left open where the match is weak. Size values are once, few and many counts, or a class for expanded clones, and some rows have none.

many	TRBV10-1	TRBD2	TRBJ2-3	CASSDPPRLAGGPDTQYF	TGCGCCAGCAGTGACCCCCCCCGACTAGCGGGGGGCCCAGATACGCAGTATTTT
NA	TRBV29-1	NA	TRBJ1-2	CSTEDAEQNYGYTF	TGCAGCACGGAAGATGCGGAACAGAACTATGGCTACACCTTC
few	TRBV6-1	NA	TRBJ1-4	CASSELGRDEKLFF	TGTGCCAGCAGTGAACTGGGGAGGGATGAAAAACTGTTTTTT
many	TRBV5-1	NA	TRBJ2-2	CASSLRVNTGELFF	TGCGCCAGCAGCTTGCGGGTAAACACCGGGGAGCTGTTTTTT
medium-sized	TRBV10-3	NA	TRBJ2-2	CAISESPEHEELFF	TGTGCCATCAGTGAGTCTCCGGAACATGAGGAGCTGTTTTTT
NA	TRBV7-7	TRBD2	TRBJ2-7	CAGSPGTSGGYEQYF	TGTGCTGGCAGCCCTGGGACTAGCGGGGGCTACGAGCAGTACTTC
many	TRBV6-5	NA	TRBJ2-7	CATKSRSYEQYF	TGTGCCACCAAGAGTCGCTCCTACGAGCAGTACTTC
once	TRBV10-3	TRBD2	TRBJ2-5	CAISELSGGQETQYF	TGTGCCATCAGTGAGTTGAGCGGGGGACAAGAGACCCAGTACTTC
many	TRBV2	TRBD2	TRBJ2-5	CASSEPLAGGETQYF	TGTGCCAGCAGTGAGCCCCTAGCGGGGGGGGAGACCCAGTACTTC
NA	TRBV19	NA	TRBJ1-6	CASSIRLNNSPLHF	TGTGCCAGTAGTATTCGACTAAATAATTCACCCCTCCACTTT
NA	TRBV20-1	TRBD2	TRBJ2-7	CSARDGTSGDVYEQYF	TGCAGTGCTAGAGATGGGACTAGCGGGGATGTCTACGAGCAGTACTTC
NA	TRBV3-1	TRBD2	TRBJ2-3	CVSSQVRIAGGTDTQYF	TGTGTCAGCAGCCAAGTCCGCATAGCGGGGGGCACAGATACGCAGTATTTT
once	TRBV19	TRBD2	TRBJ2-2	CASSIAGGTGELFF	TGTGCCAGTAGTATAGCGGGAGGTACCGGGGAGCTGTTTTTT
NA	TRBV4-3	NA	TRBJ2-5	CASSQDLAETQYF	TGCGCCAGCAGCCAAGATCTGGCGGAGACCCAGTACTTC
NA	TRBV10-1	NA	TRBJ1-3	CASKRTASGNTIYF	TGCGCCAGCAAGAGGACTGCCTCTGGAAACACCATATATTTT
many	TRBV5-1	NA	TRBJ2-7	CASSLSGARPWEQYF	TGCGCCAGCAGCTTGTCCGGCGCCAGGCCCTGGGAGCAGTACTTC
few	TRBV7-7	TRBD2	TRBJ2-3	CASSDGLADTQYF	TGTGCTAGCAGCGATGGACTAGCTGATACGCAGTATTTT
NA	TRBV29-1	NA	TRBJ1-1	CSVERRQATEAFF	TGCAGCGTTGAACGCAGACAAGCCACTGAAGCTTTCTTT
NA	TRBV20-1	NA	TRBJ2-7	CSATRSGAYEQYF	TGCAGTGCTACCCGCAGCGGCGCCTACGAGCAGTACTTC
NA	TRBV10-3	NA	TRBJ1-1	CASSESKGGSTEAFF	TGTGCCAGCAGTGAGTCGAAGGGTGGAAGCACTGAAGCTTTCTTT
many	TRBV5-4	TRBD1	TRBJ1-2	CASSLATGVRTSGYYGYTF	TGTGCCAGCAGCTTGGCGACAGGGGTTAGGACGAGCGGATACTATGGCTACACCTTC
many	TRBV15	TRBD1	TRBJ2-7	CATSRGTGGSYEQYF	TGTGCCACCAGCAGAGGGACAGGGGGCAGCTACGAGCAGTACTTC
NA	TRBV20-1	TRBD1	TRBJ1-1	CSASGQGKATEAFF	TGCAGTGCATCCGGACAGGGGAAAGCGACTGAAGCTTTCTTT
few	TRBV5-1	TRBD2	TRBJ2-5	CASSLGGTSGSQETQYF	TGCGCCAGCAGCTTGGGTGGGACTAGCGGATCCCAAGAGACCCAGTACTTC
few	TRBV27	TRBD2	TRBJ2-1	CASSSTSGGGFF	TGTGCCAGCAGTTCGACCAGCGGGGGGGGGTTCTTC
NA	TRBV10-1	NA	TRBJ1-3	CASSEGGFGGNTIYF	TGCGCCAGCAGTGAGGGCGGATTTGGTGGAAACACCATATATTTT
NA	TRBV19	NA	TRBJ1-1	CASSVTGNTEAFF	TGTGCCAGTAGTGTGACAGGGAACACTGAAGCTTTCTTT
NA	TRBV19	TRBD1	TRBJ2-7	CASSDRTGYEQYF	TGTGCCAGTAGTGACAGGACAGGCTACGAGCAGTACTTC
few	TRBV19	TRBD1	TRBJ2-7	CASSISGTGPYEQYF	TGTGCCAGTAGTATCTCCGGGACAGGACCCTACGAGCAGTACTTC
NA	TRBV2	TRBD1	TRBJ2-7	CASSAGQGGYEQYF	TGTGCCAGCAGTGCGGGACAGGGAGGTTACGAGCAGTACTTC
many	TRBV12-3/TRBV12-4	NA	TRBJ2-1	CASSPGWGGPNNEQFF	TGTGCCAGCAGTCCCGGGTGGGGGGGGCCTAACAATGAGCAGTTCTTC
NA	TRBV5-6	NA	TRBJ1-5	CASSSGSSNHPQHF	TGTGCCAGCAGTTCCGGGTCCTCCAATCATCCCCAGCATTTT
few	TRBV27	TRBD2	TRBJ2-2	CASSPTSGLGNTGELFF	TGTGCCAGCAGTCCTACCTCGGGACTAGGGAACACCGGGGAGCTGTTTTTT
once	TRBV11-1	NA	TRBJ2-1	CASSRAAIPNEQFF	TGTGCCAGCAGCCGGGCCGCGATACCCAATGAGCAGTTCTTC
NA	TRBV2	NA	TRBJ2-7	CASRELQTYEQYF	TGTGCCAGCAGGGAGTTACAGACCTACGAGCAGTACTTC
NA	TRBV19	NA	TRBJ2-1	CASTVGGAPSYNEQFF	TGTGCCAGTACCGTGGGCGGGGCCCCTTCCTACAATGAGCAGTTCTTC
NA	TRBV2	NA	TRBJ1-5	CASSDGGTNQPQHF	TGTGCCAGCAGTGACGGAGGAACGAATCAGCCCCAGCATTTT
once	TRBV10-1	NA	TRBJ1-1	CASSERGTEAFF	TGCGCCAGCAGTGAGAGGGGCACTGAAGCTTTCTTT
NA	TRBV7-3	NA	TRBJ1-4	CASSLVAKGGLFF	TGTGCCAGCAGCTTAGTAGCTAAGGGTGGACTGTTTTTT
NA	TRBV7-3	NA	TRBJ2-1	CASSSWDNQQFF	TGTGCCAGCAGCTCCTGGGACAATCAGCAGTTCTTC
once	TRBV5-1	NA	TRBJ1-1	CAGSSQGRAIRNTEAFF	TGCGCCGGCAGCTCCCAGGGCAGGGCGATCCGGAACACTGAAGCTTTCTTT
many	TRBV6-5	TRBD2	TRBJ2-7	CASSYAGGGDEQYF	TGTGCCAGCAGTTACGCGGGGGGCGGGGACGAGCAGTACTTC
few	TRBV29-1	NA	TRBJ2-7	CSARTATSYEQYF	TGCAGCGCCAGGACAGCCACTTCCTACGAGCAGTACTTC
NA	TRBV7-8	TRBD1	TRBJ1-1	CASSWDRKNTEAFF	TGTGCCAGCAGCTGGGACAGGAAGAACACTGAAGCTTTCTTT
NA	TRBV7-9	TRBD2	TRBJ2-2	CASTPRDAGVVGELFF	TGTGCCAGCACCCCGCGTGATGCGGGAGTGGTCGGGGAGCTGTTTTTT
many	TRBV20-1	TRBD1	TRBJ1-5	CSANYPGTGNNQPQHF	TGCAGTGCTAACTATCCCGGGACAGGGAACAATCAGCCCCAGCATTTT
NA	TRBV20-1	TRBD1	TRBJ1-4	CSATRRDRGLEKLFF	TGCAGTGCCACGCGTAGGGACAGGGGGCTAGAAAAACTGTTTTTT
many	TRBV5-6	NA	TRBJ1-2	CASSLSDGYTF	TGTGCCAGCAGCTTGAGCGATGGCTACACCTTC
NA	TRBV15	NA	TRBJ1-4	CATSRDYGSNEKLFF	TGTGCCACCAGCAGAGATTACGGATCTAATGAAAAACTGTTTTTT
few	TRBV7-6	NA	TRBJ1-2	CASSAQANYGYTF	TGTGCCAGCAGCGCACAGGCAAACTATGGCTACACCTTC
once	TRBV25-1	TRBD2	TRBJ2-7	CASSDGRGAYEQYF	TGTGCCAGCAGTGATGGTCGGGGGGCCTACGAGCAGTACTTC